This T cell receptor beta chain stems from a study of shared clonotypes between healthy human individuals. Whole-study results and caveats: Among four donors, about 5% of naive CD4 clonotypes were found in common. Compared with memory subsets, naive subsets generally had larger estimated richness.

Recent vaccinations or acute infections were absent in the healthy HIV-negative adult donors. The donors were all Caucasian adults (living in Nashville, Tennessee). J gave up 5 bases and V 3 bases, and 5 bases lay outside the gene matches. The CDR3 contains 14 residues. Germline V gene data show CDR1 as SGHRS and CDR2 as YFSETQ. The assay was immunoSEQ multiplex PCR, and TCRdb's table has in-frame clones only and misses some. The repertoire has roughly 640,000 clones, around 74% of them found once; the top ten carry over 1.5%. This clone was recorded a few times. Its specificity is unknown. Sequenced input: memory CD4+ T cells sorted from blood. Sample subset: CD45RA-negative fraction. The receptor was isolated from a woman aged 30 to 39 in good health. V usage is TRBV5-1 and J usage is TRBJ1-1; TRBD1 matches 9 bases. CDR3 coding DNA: TGCGCCAGCAGCTCCACAGGGGGCAGGACTGAAGCTTTCTTT. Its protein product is CASSSTGGRTEAFF.